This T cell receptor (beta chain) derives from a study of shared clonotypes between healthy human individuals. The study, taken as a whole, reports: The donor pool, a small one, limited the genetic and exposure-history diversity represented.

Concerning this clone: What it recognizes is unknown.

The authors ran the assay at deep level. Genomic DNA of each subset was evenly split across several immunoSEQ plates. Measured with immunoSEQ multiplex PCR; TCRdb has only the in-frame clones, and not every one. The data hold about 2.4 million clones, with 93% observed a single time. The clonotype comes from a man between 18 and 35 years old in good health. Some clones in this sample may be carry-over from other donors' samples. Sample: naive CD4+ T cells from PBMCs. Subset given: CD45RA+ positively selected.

The CDR3 is CASTPKPSGSDEQFF. As DNA, the CDR3 is TGTGCCAGCACCCCAAAACCTAGCGGGAGTGATGAGCAGTTCTTC. The V and J genes are TRBV6-1 and TRBJ2-1; TRBD2 agrees at 10 bases. Unmatched junction bases numbered 11, after V lost 7 bases and J lost 8 bases. The length of the CDR3 is 15 residues. The germline CDR1 and CDR2 sequences are MNHNS and SASEGT.